A selection of T cell receptor beta chains follows, all from one sample in a study of cytomegalovirus exposure and HLA in healthy donors. The table came from immunoSEQ multiplex PCR; TCRdb's copy has only in-frame clones and leaves some out. The repertoire holds 100,000 or so clones, with around 78% as singletons. The sequencing input was PBMCs. Receptors originate from a woman aged 40-49 years in good health and CMV-seropositive. The CDR3 runs from the conserved cysteine through the conserved F or W. Fields, in order: D gene, clone size, V gene, J gene, CDR3 protein, CDR3 DNA. The D gene is left open where the match is weak. Clone size is stated in some rows and not others, as once, few, many or a class when expanded.

D: .
size: .
V: TRBV30
J: TRBJ1-1
CDR3: CAWSKQENTEAFF
DNA: TGTGCCTGGAGTAAACAGGAGAACACTGAAGCTTTCTTT

D: .
size: few
V: TRBV6-5
J: TRBJ2-4
CDR3: CASSYGATAKNIQYF
DNA: TGTGCCAGCAGTTACGGGGCGACAGCCAAAAACATTCAGTACTTC

D: .
size: .
V: TRBV7-2
J: TRBJ2-7
CDR3: CASSVGYYEQYF
DNA: TGTGCCAGCAGCGTCGGGTACTACGAGCAGTACTTC

D: .
size: once
V: TRBV11-3
J: TRBJ1-6
CDR3: CASSAARDSPLHF
DNA: TGTGCCAGCAGCGCGGCCAGGGATTCACCCCTCCACTTT

D: TRBD1
size: .
V: TRBV29-1
J: TRBJ2-7
CDR3: CSARSGGPGEQYF
DNA: TGCAGCGCTAGATCAGGGGGACCGGGCGAGCAGTACTTC

D: .
size: .
V: TRBV6-1
J: TRBJ1-5
CDR3: CASSELWGEVNQPQHF
DNA: TGTGCCAGCAGTGAACTTTGGGGGGAGGTAAATCAGCCCCAGCATTTT

D: TRBD2
size: .
V: TRBV27
J: TRBJ2-2
CDR3: CASSSGGRNTGELFF
DNA: TGTGCCAGCAGTTCGGGAGGGCGGAACACCGGGGAGCTGTTTTTT

D: .
size: .
V: TRBV28
J: TRBJ1-1
CDR3: CASSRSGDTEAFF
DNA: TGTGCCAGCAGTAGATCCGGGGACACTGAAGCTTTCTTT

D: TRBD1
size: .
V: TRBV5-6
J: TRBJ2-7
CDR3: CASSKQQGAQGIYEQYF
DNA: TGTGCCAGCAGTAAGCAACAGGGGGCGCAGGGAATTTACGAGCAGTACTTC

D: .
size: .
V: TRBV7-2
J: TRBJ1-2
CDR3: CASSPSTPMSYTF
DNA: TGTGCCAGCAGCCCGTCTACCCCCATGAGCTACACCTTC

D: TRBD1
size: .
V: TRBV6-1
J: TRBJ2-1
CDR3: CASTSWTGAEFF
DNA: TGTGCCAGCACCTCCTGGACAGGGGCAGAGTTCTTC

D: .
size: .
V: TRBV7-2
J: TRBJ2-5
CDR3: CASSLVGDFQETQYF
DNA: TGTGCCAGCAGCTTAGTGGGAGATTTCCAAGAGACCCAGTACTTC

D: TRBD1
size: .
V: TRBV18
J: TRBJ2-6
CDR3: CASSRSGQGASGANVLTF
DNA: TGTGCCAGCTCACGATCCGGACAGGGGGCCTCTGGGGCCAACGTCCTGACTTTC

D: .
size: few
V: TRBV6-6
J: TRBJ2-7
CDR3: CASTSGSYEQYF
DNA: TGTGCCAGCACCTCGGGATCCTACGAGCAGTACTTC

D: .
size: .
V: TRBV4-3
J: TRBJ1-1
CDR3: CASSQDILGVGTEAFF
DNA: TGCGCCAGCAGCCAAGACATATTAGGGGTGGGGACTGAAGCTTTCTTT

D: .
size: .
V: TRBV5-7
J: TRBJ2-5
CDR3: CASSLFGGETQYF
DNA: TGTGCCAGCAGCTTGTTTGGCGGGGAGACCCAGTACTTC

D: TRBD2
size: .
V: TRBV7-2
J: TRBJ2-5
CDR3: CASSFGGALTKETQYF
DNA: TGTGCCAGCTCATTCGGGGGGGCTTTAACCAAAGAGACCCAGTACTTC

D: .
size: few
V: TRBV4-3
J: TRBJ2-2
CDR3: CASSTGREAGELFF
DNA: TGCGCCAGCAGCACGGGTAGGGAGGCCGGGGAGCTGTTTTTT

D: .
size: .
V: TRBV25-1
J: TRBJ2-7
CDR3: CASSDLGARDEQYF
DNA: TGTGCCAGCAGTGACCTGGGGGCGCGGGACGAGCAGTACTTC

D: .
size: .
V: TRBV10-3
J: TRBJ2-2
CDR3: CAISGLGRTTGELFF
DNA: TGTGCCATCAGTGGGTTGGGCAGAACTACCGGGGAGCTGTTTTTT

D: TRBD2
size: .
V: TRBV28
J: TRBJ2-7
CDR3: CASSPVAGGGSEQYF
DNA: TGTGCCAGCAGTCCCGTGGCGGGAGGTGGAAGCGAGCAGTACTTC

D: .
size: .
V: TRBV27
J: TRBJ1-6
CDR3: CASSFFNSPLHF
DNA: TGTGCCAGCAGTTTCTTTAATTCACCCCTCCACTTT

D: .
size: .
V: TRBV20-1
J: TRBJ1-2
CDR3: CSAYMTYGYTF
DNA: TGCAGTGCTTATATGACTTATGGCTACACCTTC

D: .
size: .
V: TRBV2
J: TRBJ1-5
CDR3: CASKGGVGLEDQPQHF
DNA: TGTGCCAGCAAAGGGGGGGTAGGGCTGGAAGATCAGCCCCAGCATTTT

D: TRBD2
size: .
V: TRBV7-2
J: TRBJ2-5
CDR3: CASSLGLAAETQYF
DNA: TGTGCCAGCAGCTTGGGACTAGCGGCAGAGACCCAGTACTTC

D: .
size: .
V: TRBV6-5
J: TRBJ2-7
CDR3: CASSYGGLQIEF
DNA: TGTGCCAGCAGTTACGGGGGACTTCAAATAGAATTC

D: .
size: .
V: TRBV7-9
J: TRBJ2-1
CDR3: CASSLDVRFLGGEQFF
DNA: TGTGCCAGCAGCTTAGATGTCAGGTTCCTAGGGGGTGAGCAGTTCTTC

D: .
size: .
V: TRBV29-1
J: TRBJ2-3
CDR3: CSGRTRSTDTQYF
DNA: TGCAGCGGGAGGACTCGAAGCACAGATACGCAGTATTTT

D: TRBD1
size: .
V: TRBV2
J: TRBJ2-7
CDR3: CASRETGTGGYEQYF
DNA: TGTGCCAGCAGGGAGACCGGGACAGGGGGCTACGAGCAGTACTTC

D: TRBD2
size: .
V: TRBV6-6
J: TRBJ2-7
CDR3: CASSPGPGGEQYF
DNA: TGTGCCAGCAGCCCGGGCCCGGGGGGCGAGCAGTACTTC

D: TRBD2
size: once
V: TRBV14
J: TRBJ2-3
CDR3: CASSVQEMLGEGDTDTQYF
DNA: TGTGCCAGCAGCGTTCAAGAGATGTTGGGGGAGGGCGACACAGATACGCAGTATTTT

D: .
size: .
V: TRBV10-3
J: TRBJ2-1
CDR3: CAIGKAEDSEQFF
DNA: TGTGCCATCGGAAAAGCTGAGGACAGTGAGCAGTTCTTC

D: TRBD1
size: .
V: TRBV18
J: TRBJ2-1
CDR3: CASSPPGTGGNEQFF
DNA: TGTGCCAGCTCACCACCCGGGACAGGGGGCAATGAGCAGTTCTTC

D: .
size: .
V: TRBV7-6
J: TRBJ2-7
CDR3: CASSFGTNSYEQYF
DNA: TGTGCCAGCAGCTTTGGGACAAACTCCTACGAGCAGTACTTC

D: .
size: once
V: TRBV6-9
J: TRBJ1-1
CDR3: CASSYTGTEAFF
DNA: TGTGCCAGCAGTTACACCGGGACAGAAGCTTTCTTT

D: TRBD1
size: .
V: TRBV19
J: TRBJ1-5
CDR3: CASSIWDRDLNQPQHF
DNA: TGTGCCAGTAGTATATGGGACAGGGACCTCAATCAGCCCCAGCATTTT

D: .
size: few
V: TRBV7-2
J: TRBJ2-1
CDR3: CASSLRDVASRNEQFF
DNA: TGTGCCAGCAGCCTTCGAGACGTAGCGTCCCGCAATGAGCAGTTCTTC

D: .
size: .
V: TRBV27
J: TRBJ2-1
CDR3: CASSARTHFGEQFF
DNA: TGTGCCAGCAGCGCGCGGACTCACTTTGGGGAGCAGTTCTTC

D: .
size: few
V: TRBV6-6
J: TRBJ1-5
CDR3: CASSYRQSNQPQHF
DNA: TGTGCCAGCAGTTACCGACAGTCCAATCAGCCCCAGCATTTT

D: .
size: .
V: TRBV27
J: TRBJ2-7
CDR3: CASTDTVTYEQYF
DNA: TGTGCCAGCACGGATACAGTAACCTACGAGCAGTACTTC

D: TRBD2
size: .
V: TRBV5-1
J: TRBJ2-3
CDR3: CASSLGLAGDTDTQYF
DNA: TGCGCCAGCAGCTTGGGACTAGCGGGGGACACAGATACGCAGTATTTT

D: TRBD1
size: .
V: TRBV5-8
J: TRBJ1-2
CDR3: CASSPGQGLGGYTF
DNA: TGTGCCAGCAGCCCGGGACAGGGGCTCGGTGGCTACACCTTC

D: .
size: .
V: TRBV30
J: TRBJ1-6
CDR3: CAWKRTVSPLHF
DNA: TGTGCCTGGAAACGGACAGTATCACCCCTCCACTTT

D: TRBD2
size: .
V: TRBV7-2
J: TRBJ2-1
CDR3: CASRAGGPYEQFF
DNA: TGTGCCAGCAGAGCGGGAGGGCCATATGAGCAGTTCTTC

D: .
size: .
V: TRBV11-2
J: TRBJ2-2
CDR3: CASIRDFLGGELFF
DNA: TGTGCCAGCATTCGGGACTTTTTAGGCGGGGAGCTGTTTTTT

D: .
size: .
V: TRBV4-2
J: TRBJ2-5
CDR3: CASSQELATRETQYF
DNA: TGTGCCAGCAGCCAAGAACTGGCGACTCGAGAGACCCAGTACTTC

D: TRBD1
size: .
V: TRBV5-1
J: TRBJ2-3
CDR3: CASSLLSGQGAPDTQYF
DNA: TGCGCCAGCAGCTTGTTGTCGGGACAGGGGGCGCCGGATACGCAGTATTTT

D: TRBD1
size: .
V: TRBV5-1
J: TRBJ2-1
CDR3: CASGGTGGLGTYNEQFF
DNA: TGCGCCAGCGGCGGGACAGGGGGTCTTGGAACCTACAATGAGCAGTTCTTC

D: .
size: .
V: TRBV6-1
J: TRBJ2-3
CDR3: CASSERTGMGTDTQYF
DNA: TGTGCCAGCAGTGAAAGGACCGGGATGGGCACAGATACGCAGTATTTT